A single sample gave rise to the 28 T cell receptor beta chains below, sequenced in a study of PD-1 blockade in classical Hodgkin lymphoma. Produced via immunoSEQ multiplex PCR; TCRdb's table is partial and in-frame only. The table records 64,000 or so clones, about 90% of them present only once. Regarding time point: cycle 4 day 1 (C4D1), after more than five weeks of nivolumab. With no exception, relapse followed autologous stem cell transplantation in all patients, and brentuximab vedotin exposure varied. The sequences come from peripheral blood mononuclear cells (PBMCs), collected before the fourth cycle of nivolumab. The receptor set was obtained from a human donor with classical Hodgkin lymphoma.

This rearrangement joins TRBV10-3 to TRBJ1-1; 7 bases match TRBD1. The germline CDR1 and CDR2 sequences are ENHRY and SYGVKD. The CDR3 length is 13 residues. The J segment lost 5 bases and the V segment lost 6 bases, leaving 6 bases of the junction unmatched. CDR3 bases: TGTGCCATCAGACCACAGGGGAGGACTGAAGCTTTCTTT. It codes for CAIRPQGRTEAFF.

CDR3 sequence reads: CASTYIPNNYGYTF. The CDR3 region has the DNA TGTGCCAGCACCTACATTCCTAATAACTATGGCTACACCTTC. The chain has TRBV9 and TRBJ1-2; the D is unclear. Between the trimmed V and J ends, which lost 6 bases and 1 base, there was a span of 13 bases. Per germline, CDR1 SGDLS and CDR2 YYNGEE. This CDR3 comprises 14 residues.

The V gene is TRBV30, the J gene TRBJ1-6, with D maybe TRBD1 (6 bases). CDR3 length: 12 residues. The germline V and J ends were trimmed by 7 bases and 7 bases, with 11 bases remaining between them. The germline gives CDR1 GTSNPN, CDR2 SVGIG (reference sequence). In DNA form, the CDR3 reads TGTGCCTTCCAGGGGATCAATTCACCCCTCCACTTT. Translating it yields CAFQGINSPLHF.

CDR3 protein: CASSSLAGMNTGELFF. The CDR3, as DNA: TGTGCCAGCTCATCTTTAGCCGGAATGAACACCGGGGAGCTGTTTTTT. The genes are TRBV18 and TRBJ2-2; D not certain. The CDR3 loop spans 16 amino acids. Germline CDR1 KGHSH, CDR2 LQKENI. V gave up 5 bases and J gave up 1 base, with 14 bases separating them.

The V call is TRBV2, the J call TRBJ2-1, with no clear D. The germline CDR1 and CDR2 sequences are SNHLY and FYNNEI. The V end lost 3 bases, the J end lost 10 bases, and 7 bases lay between the germline ends. This CDR3 region has 11 residues. The CDR3 protein is CASSDPDEQFF. In DNA form, the CDR3 reads TGTGCCAGCAGTGACCCTGACGAGCAGTTCTTC.

This chain uses TRBV6-5 with TRBJ2-3, with a possible D match to TRBD1 (6 bases). This CDR3 region has 14 residues. CDR1 is MNHEY, CDR2 SVGAGI, per germline. The ends were cut back, 6 bases at V and 3 bases at J, with 13 bases in the middle. The CDR3 DNA reads TGTGCCAGCAGCCGACTGGACAGAACAGATACGCAGTATTTT. It yields the protein CASSRLDRTDTQYF.

This clone was recorded once. This chain joins TRBV6-1 and TRBJ2-1, with TRBD1 identical over 9 bases. Germline V gene data show CDR1 as MNHNS and CDR2 as SASEGT. This CDR3 is built from 15 residues. Unmatched junction bases numbered 8, after V lost 7 bases and J lost 4 bases. CDR3 residues: CASTTTGGSYNEQFF. CDR3 DNA: TGTGCCAGCACGACGACAGGGGGTTCTTACAATGAGCAGTTCTTC.

The chain couples TRBV6-5 to TRBJ1-4; TRBD1 aligns across 7 bases. CDR1 and CDR2 from the germline V gene are MNHEY and SVGAGI. CDR3 length: 15 amino acids. V shed 3 bases and J 8 bases; nucleotides not matched to a gene: 9. CDR3 in DNA: TGTGCCAGCAGTTATGACCGGACAGGAGGCGAAAAACTGTTTTTT. Amino acids: CASSYDRTGGEKLFF.

The chain combines TRBV5-1 with TRBJ2-7; 9 bases map to TRBD1. V shed 1 base and J 2 bases; nucleotides not matched to a gene: 4. Germline lookup yields CDR1 SGHRS and CDR2 YFSETQ. This CDR3 is built from 15 residues. In nucleotides, the CDR3 is TGCGCCAGCAGCTTGATAGGACAGGGGACCTACGAGCAGTACTTC. Translated, it gives CASSLIGQGTYEQYF.

This sequence joins TRBV28 and TRBJ1-3; D unclear. The CDR3 totals 15 residues. V lost 6 bases to trimming and J lost 4 bases, with 16 bases between them. The germline gives CDR1 MDHEN, CDR2 SYDVKM. In DNA form, the CDR3 reads TGTGCCAGCAGCTCCAGCGTACCTGGGGGAAACACCATATATTTT. Translating it yields CASSSSVPGGNTIYF.

The CDR3 nucleotides read TGTGCCAGCAGCCCGTATGGGGGGACGAGCTCCTACAATGAGCAGTTCTTC. As protein: CASSPYGGTSSYNEQFF. V gene TRBV7-3 combines with J gene TRBJ2-1; maybe TRBD2 (6 bases). Trimming removed 5 bases at V and 0 bases at J, with 17 bases between. This CDR3 region has 17 residues. CDR1 and CDR2 from the germline V gene are SGHTA and FQGTGA.

The chain is built from TRBV5-6 and TRBJ1-1, with 8 nucleotides matching TRBD1. This CDR3 contains 16 residues. V was pared by 7 bases and J by 0 bases, with 11 bases of the junction left unmatched. The germline CDR1 and CDR2 sequences are SGHDT and YYEEEE. In nucleotides, the CDR3 is TGTGCCAGCGCACTGCGGACAGGGAGTGTGAACACTGAAGCTTTCTTT. Its protein is CASALRTGSVNTEAFF.

The chain links TRBV6-5 to TRBJ2-4; possible D gene TRBD2, 6 bases. CDR3 length: 14 residues. CDR1 MNHEY and CDR2 SVGAGI come from the germline V gene. V was trimmed by 7 bases and J by 0 bases, leaving 10 bases between them. The CDR3 sequence: CASMAGLAKNIQYF. DNA of the CDR3: TGTGCCAGCATGGCGGGACTAGCCAAAAACATTCAGTACTTC.

The J gene is TRBJ2-3, the V gene TRBV27; D not resolved. Germline CDR1 is MNHEY and CDR2 is SMNVEV (reference sequence). V was cut by 3 bases and J by 2 bases, with 12 bases left in between. The CDR3 has 15 residues. The CDR3 protein is CASSLQWIYTDTQYF. Written as DNA, the CDR3 is TGTGCCAGCAGTTTGCAGTGGATTTACACAGATACGCAGTATTTT.

This chain links TRBV2 with TRBJ1-1, with D tentatively TRBD1 (6 bases). The CDR3 extends over 16 amino acids. Trimming removed 7 bases at V and 1 base at J, with 19 bases between. Per germline, CDR1 SNHLY and CDR2 FYNNEI. Here the CDR3 reads CASTQRRTVGNTEAFF. The DNA of the CDR3 is TGTGCCAGCACCCAAAGGAGGACAGTTGGGAACACTGAAGCTTTCTTT.

The chain is built from TRBV6-1 and TRBJ2-1; D possibly corresponds to TRBD2 (5 bases). V gave up 3 bases and J gave up 3 bases, with 15 bases separating them. Germline values: CDR1 MNHNS, CDR2 SASEGT. There are 16 residues in the CDR3. The CDR3 protein is CASSDGPSGIYNEQFF. CDR3 nucleotides: TGTGCCAGCAGTGACGGACCCTCCGGGATCTACAATGAGCAGTTCTTC.

The rearrangement joins TRBV5-4 to TRBJ2-1, with 10 bases fitting TRBD2. This CDR3 has 16 residues. With V trimmed by 2 bases and J by 3 bases, 5 bases remained unmatched. Germline V lookup: CDR1 SGHNT, CDR2 YYREEE (reference sequence). CDR3 nucleotides: TGTGCCAGCAGCTTTACAGCGGGGGGGATCTACAATGAGCAGTTCTTC. It encodes CASSFTAGGIYNEQFF.

This clone has only one observation. The J gene is TRBJ1-1, the V gene TRBV11-2; TRBD1 might be the D (5 bases). V gave up 5 bases and J gave up 7 bases, with 11 bases separating them. Germline V CDR1 and CDR2: SGHAT, FQNNGV. The CDR3 sequence is 12 residues long. The CDR3 DNA reads as TGTGCCAGCAGCCTAAGAGGGGTTGAAGCTTTCTTT. Encoded protein: CASSLRGVEAFF.

V and J are TRBV5-1 and TRBJ1-3; no reliable D call. The length of the CDR3 is 13 residues. The V end lost 0 bases, the J end lost 9 bases, and 10 bases lay between the germline ends. Germline loops: CDR1 SGHRS, CDR2 YFSETQ. The CDR3 bases are TGCGCCAGCAGCTTGGGCCCGGATAGCACCATATATTTT. It yields the protein CASSLGPDSTIYF.

This clone was recorded only once. The rearrangement joins TRBV6-6 to TRBJ1-3, with D uncertain. Trimming left V 2 bases short and J 3 bases short, with 14 bases between. Per germline, CDR1 MNHNY and CDR2 SVGAGI (reference sequence). CDR3 length: 16 residues. CDR3 sequence reads: CASSYVSRVDGNTIYF. CDR3 in DNA: TGTGCCAGCAGTTACGTGTCGAGGGTTGATGGAAACACCATATATTTT.

This chain joins TRBV7-9 and TRBJ2-4; a possible D gene is TRBD1 (6 bases). Trimming took off 4 bases at V and 13 bases at J, with 11 bases between the two ends. Germline V gene lookup returns CDR1 SEHNR and CDR2 FQNEAQ (reference sequence). The CDR3 is 11 residues long. The CDR3: CASSYTGKQYF. The CDR3 DNA follows: TGTGCCAGCAGCTACACAGGGAAACAGTACTTC.

The chain carries TRBV6-5 and TRBJ1-6; D remains unclear. The germline gives CDR1 MNHEY, CDR2 SVGAGI. The CDR3 totals 15 residues. V dropped 6 bases and J dropped 5 bases, with 14 bases sitting between them. The CDR3 sequence is CASSGSYNNNSPLHF. In nucleotides, the CDR3 is TGTGCCAGCAGCGGATCCTATAACAATAATTCACCCCTCCACTTT.

The rearrangement joins TRBV11-2 to TRBJ2-7; D ambiguous. This CDR3 spans 13 amino acids. Germline V gene lookup returns CDR1 SGHAT and CDR2 FQNNGV. V was shortened by 2 bases and J by 3 bases, with 8 bases between the two germline ends. The CDR3 here is CASSLSSFYEQYF. In DNA, the CDR3 is TGTGCCAGCAGCTTATCATCCTTCTACGAGCAGTACTTC.

V gene TRBV29-1 combines with J gene TRBJ1-2, with 7 bases identical to TRBD1. J gave up 6 bases and V 3 bases, and 4 bases lay outside the gene matches. Germline CDR1 reads SQVTM; CDR2 reads ANQGSEA. The CDR3 covers 12 residues. The CDR3 DNA follows: TGCAGCGTTGATAGCAGGGGGGATGGCTACACCTTC. Protein sequence: CSVDSRGDGYTF.

CDR3: CASSLSQGGQQFF. CDR3 bases: TGTGCCAGCAGCTTATCCCAGGGGGGCCAGCAGTTCTTC. The chain uses TRBV5-4 and TRBJ2-1, with D possibly matching TRBD1 (7 bases). Germline V CDR1 and CDR2: SGHNT, YYREEE (reference sequence). The CDR3 spans 13 residues. V dropped 2 bases and J dropped 11 bases, with 14 bases sitting between them.

This clone was picked up a small number of times. The J gene is TRBJ1-1, the V gene TRBV2; D is unclear. Trimming removed 3 bases from V and 5 bases from J, with 13 bases in between. This CDR3 is 14 amino acids long. Germline V gives CDR1 SNHLY, CDR2 FYNNEI. CDR3 in amino acids: CASSESLPGTEAFF. The DNA for the CDR3 is TGTGCCAGCAGTGAGTCCCTCCCTGGGACTGAAGCTTTCTTT.

The chain uses TRBV30 and TRBJ2-5; D is possibly TRBD1 or TRBD2 (6 bases each). Trimming left V 3 bases short and J 2 bases short, with 10 bases between. The germline gives CDR1 GTSNPN, CDR2 SVGIG (reference sequence). The CDR3 runs to 13 residues. CDR3 protein: CAWSRGTQETQYF. The CDR3 DNA is TGTGCCTGGAGCCGGGGGACACAAGAGACCCAGTACTTC.

The V and J genes are TRBV2 and TRBJ2-7, with 12 bases identical to TRBD2. V shed 8 bases and J 1 base; nucleotides not matched to a gene: 6. This CDR3 is built from 15 residues. Per germline, CDR1 SNHLY and CDR2 FYNNEI. CDR3 nucleotide sequence: TGTGCCAGCTCCAGACTAGCGGGGGCTTCCTACGAGCAGTACTTC. This translates into CASSRLAGASYEQYF.